These 17 T cell receptor beta chains originate from one sample sequenced in a study of blood T cell repertoires in COVID-19. TCRdb's copy holds only in-frame clones and misses some; the assay was immunoSEQ multiplex PCR. The table includes roughly 430,000 clones, roughly 90% detected once. The specimen sequenced was PBMCs or T cells enriched from blood (not recorded which). The receptors were sampled from a middle-aged woman with acute COVID-19.

The chain links TRBV2 to TRBJ2-5; 8 bases line up with TRBD2. V lost 1 base, J lost 1 base, and 2 bases stayed unmatched. This CDR3 has 15 residues. The germline V gene encodes CDR1 SNHLY and CDR2 FYNNEI. The DNA of the CDR3 is TGTGCCAGCAGTGAAGGCGGGGGGTCCCAAGAGACCCAGTACTTC. Translating gives CASSEGGGSQETQYF.

V usage is TRBV18 and J usage is TRBJ1-3, with D possibly matching TRBD1 (6 bases). The germline V gene has CDR1 KGHSH and CDR2 LQKENI. The ends were cut back, 6 bases at V and 8 bases at J, with 20 bases in the middle. This CDR3 is 15 amino acids long. CDR3 DNA: TGTGCCAGCTCGCCAACCCGACAGGAGCGACACACCATATATTTT. This translates into CASSPTRQERHTIYF.

J is TRBJ2-7 and V is TRBV4-1; 10 nucleotides match TRBD1. The CDR3 has 15 amino acids. Losses at the gene ends were 2 bases for V and 7 bases for J; bases not matched to a gene: 8. Per the germline V gene, CDR1 is MGHRA and CDR2 is YSYEKL. CDR3 protein: CASSQFGTGVGEQYF. CDR3 bases: TGCGCCAGCAGCCAATTTGGGACAGGGGTTGGTGAGCAGTACTTC.

This chain joins TRBV3-1 (or the pseudogene TRBV3-2) and TRBJ2-7; possible D gene TRBD2, 6 bases. The CDR3 totals 14 residues. V lost 0 bases and J 3 bases, leaving 9 bases between the germline ends. Germline loops: CDR1 LGHDT, CDR2 YNNKEL (reference sequence). The CDR3 sequence is CASSQEGGIYEQYF. The CDR3 region has the DNA TGTGCCAGCAGCCAAGAGGGGGGAATCTACGAGCAGTACTTC.

V gene TRBV12-3 or TRBV12-4 combines with J gene TRBJ2-3; TRBD2 matches at 8 bases. CDR3 size: 13 residues. J gave up 6 bases and V 3 bases, and 2 bases lay outside the gene matches. The CDR3 here is CASSFGGADTQYF. CDR3 DNA: TGTGCCAGCAGTTTCGGGGGGGCCGATACGCAGTATTTT.

Notes on this clone: The same CDR3 can be traced to other DNA sequences in this sample. This chain joins TRBV19 and TRBJ1-1; possible D gene TRBD1, 5 bases. V lost 3 bases and J lost 1, with 6 bases in between. This CDR3 contains 13 residues. Germline V gene sequence: CDR1 LNHDA, CDR2 SQIVND (reference sequence). CDR3 sequence: CASSIRGNTEAFF. The CDR3 region has the DNA TGTGCCAGTAGTATTAGGGGGAACACTGAAGCTTTCTTT.

The chain carries TRBV6-5 and TRBJ2-2, with a tentative D call TRBD1 (5 bases). Germline V gene sequence: CDR1 MNHEY, CDR2 SVGAGI. Trimming pared 6 bases from V and 7 bases from J, leaving 15 bases between. The CDR3 sequence is 14 residues long. This CDR3 reads CASRWGQVDGELFF. CDR3 nucleotides: TGTGCCAGCAGGTGGGGCCAAGTGGACGGGGAGCTGTTTTTT.

V and J are TRBV6-5 and TRBJ1-1, with D uncertain. V was pared by 0 bases and J by 0 bases, with 5 bases between. Germline CDR1 reads MNHEY; CDR2 reads SVGAGI. The CDR3 length is 14 residues. This chain's CDR3 is CASSYSPVNTEAFF. CDR3 nucleotide sequence: TGTGCCAGCAGTTACTCCCCAGTGAACACTGAAGCTTTCTTT.

The rearrangement joins TRBV19 to TRBJ1-1, with D unclear. The germline V gene has CDR1 LNHDA and CDR2 SQIVND (reference sequence). The CDR3 is 14 residues long. V dropped 6 bases and J dropped 3 bases, with 14 bases sitting between them. The CDR3 reads CASRHGGVDTEAFF. The CDR3 coding sequence is TGTGCCAGTAGGCATGGAGGCGTGGACACTGAAGCTTTCTTT.

As DNA, the CDR3 is TGTGCCAGCAAGGGACAGGGGGCCGTGAATACGCAGTATTTT. It encodes CASKGQGAVNTQYF. The chain joins TRBV2 to TRBJ2-3; TRBD1 matches at 12 bases. CDR3 length equals 14 residues. CDR1 and CDR2 from the germline V gene are SNHLY and FYNNEI. V trimming: 7 bases; J trimming: 7 bases; junction bases outside the gene matches: 6.

The chain carries TRBV5-1 and TRBJ2-1; weak D call: TRBD1 (6 bases). The germline V gene encodes CDR1 SGHRS and CDR2 YFSETQ. The V gene lost 0 bases and the J gene lost 7 bases, with 8 bases spanning the gap. The CDR3 loop spans 13 amino acids. CDR3 amino acids: CASSLGGPNEQFF. The DNA of the CDR3 is TGCGCCAGCAGCTTGGGGGGGCCGAATGAGCAGTTCTTC.

CDR3 nucleotide sequence: TGTGCCAGCAGCCGGCGGACAGGGGCGTACGAGCAGTACTTC. Residues: CASSRRTGAYEQYF. This chain uses TRBV13 with TRBJ2-7; 9 nucleotides agree with TRBD1. The CDR3 covers 14 residues. With 5 bases clipped from V and 4 bases from J, the junction kept 6 bases outside the gene matches. CDR1 and CDR2 from the germline V gene are PRHDT and FYEKMQ (reference sequence). Full variable domain (missing parts from reference TRBV13 and TRBJ2-7): AAGVIQSPRHLIKEKRETATLKCYPIPRHDTVYWYQQGPGQDPQFLISFYEKMQSDKGSIPDRFSAQQFSDYHSELNMSSLELGDSALYFCASSRRTGAYEQYFGPGTRLTVT.

This chain links TRBV29-1 with TRBJ2-3, with D possibly matching TRBD2 (6 bases). The CDR3 has 11 amino acids. CDR1 is SQVTM and CDR2 is ANQGSEA in the germline V gene. DNA of the CDR3: TGCGCATGCGGGGACACAGATACGCAGTATTTT. Translated, it gives CACGDTDTQYF.

This clone was found a few times. The CDR3 DNA is TGTGCCAGTAGGCTAACTAGCGGGGGCGGAGATACGCAGTATTTT. It translates to CASRLTSGGGDTQYF. J is TRBJ2-3 and V is TRBV19; TRBD2 aligns across 11 bases. Trimming removed 6 bases from V and 5 bases from J; junction bases left unmatched: 7. This CDR3 has 15 amino acids. CDR1 and CDR2 (germline): LNHDA, SQIVND (reference sequence).

This chain joins TRBV5-1 and TRBJ2-5; D may be TRBD2 (5 bases). The CDR3 spans 15 residues. V was clipped by 0 bases and J by 5 bases, with 14 bases between them. CDR1 is SGHRS, CDR2 YFSETQ, per germline. The DNA for the CDR3 is TGCGCCAGCAGCTTGGCCCAGCTAGCTGGGGAGACCCAGTACTTC. Its translation: CASSLAQLAGETQYF.

The chain uses TRBV19 and TRBJ2-5, with a tentative D call TRBD1 (6 bases). Trimming stripped 6 bases from V and 2 bases from J, with 16 bases between. The CDR3 spans 15 residues. Germline CDR1 and CDR2: LNHDA and SQIVND (reference sequence). In DNA form, the CDR3 reads TGTGCCAGTAGGAGAGACCGAAGGGGGCAAGAGACCCAGTACTTC. Its translation: CASRRDRRGQETQYF.

The V call is TRBV7-8, the J call TRBJ2-1, with 8 bases aligning to TRBD1. The V gene's germline CDR1 is SGHVS and CDR2 FQNEAQ. Germline trimming cut 3 bases from V and 10 bases from J; bases unmatched to any gene: 8. The CDR3 contains 14 residues. CDR3 nucleotides: TGTGCCAGCAGCTTCTATAGACAGGGGAGAGAGCAGTTCTTC. It is translated as CASSFYRQGREQFF.